A single sample gave rise to the 24 T cell receptor beta chains below, sequenced in a study of beta chain features in type 1 diabetes. Overall study findings and caveats: People with Type 1 diabetes carried modestly yet significantly shorter TCRB CDR3s in all four CD4+ subsets.

Their target antigens are unknown. As every portion of the isolated RNA was reverse transcribed, the sequencing read expressed TCRB transcripts. Clones were sequenced by immunoSEQ multiplex PCR, and TCRdb holds only the in-frame ones, with some missing. The table records hundreds of thousands of clones, 15% of them present only once. The sequenced material came from naive CD4+ T cells from blood. The receptor set was obtained from a man between 18 and 35 years old with type 1 diabetes.

This clone was seen more than once but under ten times. V is TRBV19 and J is TRBJ2-1; 8 bases are a match to TRBD1. The CDR3 spans 15 residues. The germline V gene encodes CDR1 LNHDA and CDR2 SQIVND (reference sequence). V gave up 3 bases and J gave up 6 bases; unmatched junction bases: 7. The CDR3 region is CASSMGQGAFNEQFF. The CDR3 nucleotides read TGTGCCAGTAGTATGGGGCAGGGGGCGTTCAATGAGCAGTTCTTC.

The chain combines TRBV7-9 with TRBJ2-1; possibly TRBD2 for D (6 bases). V lost 1 base and J lost 3, with 10 bases in between. This CDR3 spans 15 amino acids. Germline loops: CDR1 SEHNR, CDR2 FQNEAQ (reference sequence). CDR3 nucleotide sequence: TGTGCCAGCAGCTTAGGGACTACCTACTACAATGAGCAGTTCTTC. As protein: CASSLGTTYYNEQFF.

The V and J genes are TRBV5-1 and TRBJ2-7; 12 positions match TRBD1. Unmatched junction bases numbered 4, after V lost 5 bases and J lost 1 base. CDR3 size: 15 residues. The germline gives CDR1 SGHRS, CDR2 YFSETQ. The CDR3 is CASRGTGGASYEQYF. In DNA, the CDR3 is TGCGCCAGCAGGGGGACAGGGGGCGCTTCCTACGAGCAGTACTTC.

The DNA of the CDR3 is TGTGCCAGCAGCTTAACGGTCACCGGGGAGCTGTTTTTT. It yields the protein CASSLTVTGELFF. The V and J genes are TRBV7-9 and TRBJ2-2; no firm D call. CDR1 is SEHNR, CDR2 FQNEAQ, per germline (reference sequence). The CDR3 covers 13 residues. V shed 2 bases and J shed 4 bases, with 5 bases lying between them.

The rearrangement joins TRBV5-1 to TRBJ2-1; no reliable D call. The CDR3 spans 14 residues. V lost 0 bases and J 2 bases, leaving 6 bases between the germline ends. CDR1 and CDR2 (germline): SGHRS, YFSETQ. The CDR3 nucleotides are TGCGCCAGCAGCTTGGTCCAGGCCTACAATGAGCAGTTCTTC. Amino acid sequence: CASSLVQAYNEQFF. The whole variable domain, remainder taken from reference TRBV5-1 and TRBJ2-1, is KAGVTQTPRYLIKTRGQQVTLSCSPISGHRSVSWYQQTPGQGLQFLFEYFSETQRNKGNFPGRFSGRQFSNSRSEMNVSTLELGDSALYLCASSLVQAYNEQFFGPGTRLTVL.

The rearrangement uses TRBV7-2 and TRBJ2-1; D is ambiguous. CDR3 size: 13 residues. From germline, CDR1 is SGHTA and CDR2 FQGNSA. Trimming left V 0 bases short and J 7 bases short, with 7 bases between. The CDR3 DNA is TGTGCCAGCAGCTTAGCCCCTAGGAATGAGCAGTTCTTC. Its translation is CASSLAPRNEQFF.

The rearrangement joins TRBV28 to TRBJ2-1; perhaps TRBD1 as D (6 bases). Between the trimmed V and J ends, which lost 2 bases and 7 bases, there was a span of 6 bases. The CDR3 length is 12 residues. Germline CDR1 and CDR2: MDHEN and SYDVKM. The CDR3 DNA reads TGTGCCAGCAGTTTAAGGGGGAATGAGCAGTTCTTC. Its translation: CASSLRGNEQFF.

The V call is TRBV7-9, the J call TRBJ2-7; TRBD2 agrees at 9 bases. This CDR3 is built from 15 residues. V was pared by 4 bases and J by 7 bases, with 11 bases of the junction left unmatched. Looked up from germline, CDR1 is SEHNR and CDR2 is FQNEAQ (reference sequence). The CDR3 nucleotides read TGTGCCAGCAGCTCCGCCAAAGCGGGAGGTGGGGAGCAGTACTTC. Amino acid sequence: CASSSAKAGGGEQYF.

The rearrangement uses TRBV4-1 and TRBJ2-3; possibly TRBD1 for D (5 bases). The CDR3 extends over 16 amino acids. The V and J ends lost 4 bases and 7 bases respectively, with 21 bases between them. The germline gives CDR1 MGHRA, CDR2 YSYEKL. The CDR3 nucleotides read TGCGCCAGCAGCCGAGCAGGGCCCGAAATATTGAATACGCAGTATTTT. This gives the protein CASSRAGPEILNTQYF.

For the CDR3, the DNA is TGTGCCAGCACTAGTTACAGCGGGAGCTACGAGCAGTACTTC. It is translated as CASTSYSGSYEQYF. The J gene is TRBJ2-7, the V gene TRBV6-6; 8 bases fit TRBD2. Trimming removed 7 bases from V and 3 bases from J; junction bases left unmatched: 8. The CDR3 loop spans 14 amino acids. Germline loops: CDR1 MNHNY, CDR2 SVGAGI (reference sequence).

This rearrangement joins TRBV29-1 to TRBJ2-1, with TRBD2 matching over 10 bases. The CDR3 length is 15 residues. Germline loops: CDR1 SQVTM, CDR2 ANQGSEA. The V gene end was trimmed by 5 bases and the J gene end by 5 bases; junction bases not matched to a gene: 9. The CDR3 is CSVSPSGSFNNEQFF. The CDR3 nucleotides read TGCAGCGTTTCCCCTAGCGGGAGCTTCAACAATGAGCAGTTCTTC.

The chain joins TRBV9 to TRBJ2-2; D perhaps matches TRBD2 (7 bases). Germline lookup yields CDR1 SGDLS and CDR2 YYNGEE. The CDR3 length is 17 residues. With 0 bases removed from V and 3 bases from J, the gap between germline ends came to 15 bases. The CDR3, as DNA: TGTGCCAGCAGCGTAGTCCGGGGGGCGCGGGACACCGGGGAGCTGTTTTTT. It translates to CASSVVRGARDTGELFF. Combining the CDR3 with reference TRBV9 and TRBJ2-2 gives the whole variable domain DSGVTQTPKHLITATGQRVTLRCSPRSGDLSVYWYQQSLDQGLQFLIQYYNGEERAKGNILERFSAQQFPDLHSELNLSSLELGDSALYFCASSVVRGARDTGELFFGEGSRLTVL.

This chain links TRBV29-1 with TRBJ2-2; D possibly corresponds to TRBD2 (6 bases). Germline assignment: CDR1 SQVTM and CDR2 ANQGSEA. V shed 4 bases and J shed 2 bases, with 8 bases lying between them. CDR3 size: 13 residues. The CDR3: CSVGGDNTGELFF. CDR3 in DNA: TGCAGCGTTGGGGGGGACAACACCGGGGAGCTGTTTTTT.

This clone showed up just a few times. The rearrangement uses TRBV18 and TRBJ1-2; D is unresolved. Between the trimmed V and J ends, which lost 4 bases and 6 bases, there was a span of 12 bases. The CDR3 loop spans 13 amino acids. From germline, CDR1 is KGHSH and CDR2 LQKENI. The CDR3 region is CASSRSYGDGYTF. CDR3 nucleotide sequence: TGTGCCAGCTCACGCTCGTACGGTGATGGCTACACCTTC.

This clone has just a few counts. V is TRBV18 and J is TRBJ1-1, with TRBD1 as a possible D gene (5 bases). The CDR3 length is 15 residues. Germline V gene data show CDR1 as KGHSH and CDR2 as LQKENI. V dropped 3 bases and J dropped 0 bases, with 11 bases sitting between them. DNA for the CDR3: TGTGCCAGCTCACCCTCCGTAGGGGTGAACACTGAAGCTTTCTTT. This sequence encodes CASSPSVGVNTEAFF.

This clone was counted between two and nine times. The chain uses TRBV29-1 and TRBJ2-2, with 8 bases aligning to TRBD2. CDR3 length: 15 residues. Germline CDR1 is SQVTM and CDR2 is ANQGSEA. V was clipped by 0 bases and J by 6 bases; unmatched bases: 6. The CDR3 region is CSVEDRGGKAGELFF. DNA for the CDR3: TGCAGCGTTGAAGATCGGGGGGGGAAGGCCGGGGAGCTGTTTTTT.

CDR3 loop: CASSLEGLSYNEQFF. The DNA for the CDR3 is TGTGCCAGCAGCTTGGAGGGGCTATCCTACAATGAGCAGTTCTTC. This rearrangement joins TRBV5-5 to TRBJ2-1, with a weak D call TRBD1 (5 bases). This CDR3 is 15 amino acids long. CDR1 and CDR2 from the germline V gene are SGHKS and YYEKEE (reference sequence). V gave up 0 bases and J gave up 1 base, with 8 bases separating them.

This clone was found a few times. V usage is TRBV7-2 and J usage is TRBJ2-7; 12 bases align to TRBD2. This CDR3 region has 15 residues. The V and J ends lost 3 bases and 2 bases, in that order; junction bases with no gene match: 2. Looked up from germline, CDR1 is SGHTA and CDR2 is FQGNSA. The CDR3 region is CASSLSSGGAYEQYF. For the CDR3, the DNA is TGTGCCAGCAGCTTGTCTAGCGGGGGGGCCTACGAGCAGTACTTC.

The chain couples TRBV29-1 to TRBJ1-4, with 8 bases identical to TRBD1. Germline values: CDR1 SQVTM, CDR2 ANQGSEA. This CDR3 has 13 amino acids. V lost 7 bases to trimming and J lost 7 bases; unmatched junction nucleotides: 8. The CDR3 sequence: CSGSGGAGEKLFF. The CDR3 DNA reads as TGCAGCGGATCAGGGGGCGCGGGTGAAAAACTGTTTTTT. The full variable domain, in which reference TRBV29-1 and TRBJ1-4 provide the parts outside the CDR3, is SAVISQKPSRDICQRGTSLTIQCQVDSQVTMMFWYRQQPGQSLTLIATANQGSEATYESGFVIDKFPISRPNLTFSTLTVSNMSPEDSSIYLCSGSGGAGEKLFFGSGTQLSVL.

The genes are TRBV4-3 and TRBJ2-3; 11 bases are shared with TRBD2. V dropped 1 base and J dropped 2; count of bases not matched to a gene: 5. There are 17 residues in the CDR3. Germline V gives CDR1 LGHNA, CDR2 YSLEER. The CDR3 DNA sequence: TGCGCCAGCAGCCAAGGTAGCGGGGGGGCTAACACAGATACGCAGTATTTT. The encoded protein is CASSQGSGGANTDTQYF.

This clone was counted a few times. The rearrangement joins TRBV11-2 to TRBJ2-7; 7 bases are shared with TRBD2. J gave up 10 bases and V 5 bases, and 11 bases lay outside the gene matches. The V gene's germline CDR1 is SGHAT and CDR2 FQNNGV. The CDR3 extends over 13 amino acids. CDR3 sequence: CASSIPAGQGQYF. The CDR3 region has the DNA TGTGCCAGCAGCATACCAGCGGGGCAGGGTCAGTACTTC.

The V gene is TRBV29-1, the J gene TRBJ1-2, with 7 bases that match TRBD1. CDR3 length: 13 residues. Germline V gene sequence: CDR1 SQVTM, CDR2 ANQGSEA. Trimming took 4 bases from V and 4 from J; bases not matched to a gene: 6. The DNA of the CDR3 is TGCAGCGTTGGGGGACAGTTCTCCTATGGCTACACCTTC. Its protein product is CSVGGQFSYGYTF.

This clone has only a few counts. This chain uses TRBV5-4 with TRBJ2-2; weak D call: TRBD2 (6 bases). The V and J ends lost 4 bases and 3 bases respectively, with 13 bases between them. CDR1 and CDR2 from the germline V gene are SGHNT and YYREEE (reference sequence). CDR3 length: 15 residues. Written as DNA, the CDR3 is TGTGCCAGCAGCATACCGGGAGACGACACCGGGGAGCTGTTTTTT. Amino acid sequence: CASSIPGDDTGELFF.

This clone turned up a few times. The chain joins TRBV2 to TRBJ2-2; 9 bases are shared with TRBD1. V lost 8 bases, J lost 6 bases, and 7 bases stayed unmatched. Germline CDR1 is SNHLY and CDR2 is FYNNEI. The CDR3 totals 14 residues. CDR3 coding DNA: TGTGCCAGCGTCCGGGACAGGGCCGCCGGGGAGCTGTTTTTT. Its protein is CASVRDRAAGELFF.